A selection of T cell receptor beta chains follows, all from one sample in a study of memory B cells and T cells in multiple sclerosis. Some clones are missing from TCRdb's copy, which holds only in-frame ones; the method was immunoSEQ multiplex PCR. Counted here are roughly 12,000 clones, about four fifths occurring once; the ten biggest clones make up about 2.5%. No antigens are known for them. The sequencing sample was made of PBMCs from blood kept in culture. These receptors were taken from a human donor with multiple sclerosis. Each CDR3 is given with its conserved first and last residue. A D gene is named only where the DNA matches it firmly. Size is stated for part of the rows, as once, few or many counts, or as a class when the clone is expanded.

j_call d_call clone_size v_call cdr3_nt cdr3_aa
TRBJ1-3 . . TRBV4-2 TGTGCCAGCAGCCAAGTTGGCGAGATCTCTGGAAACACCATATATTTT CASSQVGEISGNTIYF
TRBJ1-1 . . TRBV27 TGTGCCAGCAGTTTAACTGGCACTGAAGCTTTCTTT CASSLTGTEAFF
TRBJ1-1 . . TRBV9 TGTGCCAGCAGCGTAGAGGGGGGCGGCATGAACACTGAAGCTTTCTTT CASSVEGGGMNTEAFF
TRBJ1-1 TRBD1 . TRBV5-1 TGCGCCAGCAGCCAGACTCCCGGGACAGGGGGAGTTGAAGCTTTCTTT CASSQTPGTGGVEAFF
TRBJ1-2 . . TRBV6-1 TGTGCCAGCAGTCCAAGCTTTAGGTTGGGCTATGGCTACACCTTC CASSPSFRLGYGYTF
TRBJ2-7 TRBD2 once TRBV2 TGTGCCAGCAGAGTTCACGGAAGCGGGGGGGCCGGCGAGCAGTACTTC CASRVHGSGGAGEQYF
TRBJ2-3 TRBD2 . TRBV14 TGTGCCAGCAGCCAAGATAGGACCCGGGAGGGCACAGATACGCAGTATTTT CASSQDRTREGTDTQYF
TRBJ1-5 . . TRBV6-1 TGTGCCAGCAGTGAAGCCCCAGGGCCTAATCAGCCCCAGCATTTT CASSEAPGPNQPQHF
TRBJ1-1 TRBD1 . TRBV6-1 TGTGCCAGCAGTTCAAACAGGGGGAACACTGAAGCTTTCTTT CASSSNRGNTEAFF
TRBJ2-7 . few TRBV28 TGTGCCACCCGACGAGGGCCCGAGCAGTACTTC CATRRGPEQYF
TRBJ1-2 . . TRBV18 TGTGCCAGCTCACCAGCCACCGCAGGTCCTACTAACTATGGCTACACCTTC CASSPATAGPTNYGYTF
TRBJ2-6 . . TRBV5-1 TGCGCCAGCAGCTCGAGCCGGGATTCTTTCTCTGGGGCCAACGTCCTGACTTTC CASSSSRDSFSGANVLTF
TRBJ2-2 TRBD1 . TRBV6-5 TGTGCCAGCATTGGGACAGATAACACCGGGGAGCTGTTTTTT CASIGTDNTGELFF
TRBJ2-1 . . TRBV7-2 TGTGCCAGCAGCCCTTCTGGGGCCTACAATGAGCAGTTCTTC CASSPSGAYNEQFF
TRBJ2-3 . once TRBV7-3 TGTGCCAGCAGCTTAACGAGGGGAGATACGCAGTATTTT CASSLTRGDTQYF
TRBJ2-1 . once TRBV7-3 TGTGCCAGCAGCTTAGGACTAGGGGGTTACAATGAGCAGTTCTTC CASSLGLGGYNEQFF
TRBJ1-1 . . TRBV13 TGTGCCAGCAGCTTAACCTTAACGGAAATCTTT CASSLTLTEIF